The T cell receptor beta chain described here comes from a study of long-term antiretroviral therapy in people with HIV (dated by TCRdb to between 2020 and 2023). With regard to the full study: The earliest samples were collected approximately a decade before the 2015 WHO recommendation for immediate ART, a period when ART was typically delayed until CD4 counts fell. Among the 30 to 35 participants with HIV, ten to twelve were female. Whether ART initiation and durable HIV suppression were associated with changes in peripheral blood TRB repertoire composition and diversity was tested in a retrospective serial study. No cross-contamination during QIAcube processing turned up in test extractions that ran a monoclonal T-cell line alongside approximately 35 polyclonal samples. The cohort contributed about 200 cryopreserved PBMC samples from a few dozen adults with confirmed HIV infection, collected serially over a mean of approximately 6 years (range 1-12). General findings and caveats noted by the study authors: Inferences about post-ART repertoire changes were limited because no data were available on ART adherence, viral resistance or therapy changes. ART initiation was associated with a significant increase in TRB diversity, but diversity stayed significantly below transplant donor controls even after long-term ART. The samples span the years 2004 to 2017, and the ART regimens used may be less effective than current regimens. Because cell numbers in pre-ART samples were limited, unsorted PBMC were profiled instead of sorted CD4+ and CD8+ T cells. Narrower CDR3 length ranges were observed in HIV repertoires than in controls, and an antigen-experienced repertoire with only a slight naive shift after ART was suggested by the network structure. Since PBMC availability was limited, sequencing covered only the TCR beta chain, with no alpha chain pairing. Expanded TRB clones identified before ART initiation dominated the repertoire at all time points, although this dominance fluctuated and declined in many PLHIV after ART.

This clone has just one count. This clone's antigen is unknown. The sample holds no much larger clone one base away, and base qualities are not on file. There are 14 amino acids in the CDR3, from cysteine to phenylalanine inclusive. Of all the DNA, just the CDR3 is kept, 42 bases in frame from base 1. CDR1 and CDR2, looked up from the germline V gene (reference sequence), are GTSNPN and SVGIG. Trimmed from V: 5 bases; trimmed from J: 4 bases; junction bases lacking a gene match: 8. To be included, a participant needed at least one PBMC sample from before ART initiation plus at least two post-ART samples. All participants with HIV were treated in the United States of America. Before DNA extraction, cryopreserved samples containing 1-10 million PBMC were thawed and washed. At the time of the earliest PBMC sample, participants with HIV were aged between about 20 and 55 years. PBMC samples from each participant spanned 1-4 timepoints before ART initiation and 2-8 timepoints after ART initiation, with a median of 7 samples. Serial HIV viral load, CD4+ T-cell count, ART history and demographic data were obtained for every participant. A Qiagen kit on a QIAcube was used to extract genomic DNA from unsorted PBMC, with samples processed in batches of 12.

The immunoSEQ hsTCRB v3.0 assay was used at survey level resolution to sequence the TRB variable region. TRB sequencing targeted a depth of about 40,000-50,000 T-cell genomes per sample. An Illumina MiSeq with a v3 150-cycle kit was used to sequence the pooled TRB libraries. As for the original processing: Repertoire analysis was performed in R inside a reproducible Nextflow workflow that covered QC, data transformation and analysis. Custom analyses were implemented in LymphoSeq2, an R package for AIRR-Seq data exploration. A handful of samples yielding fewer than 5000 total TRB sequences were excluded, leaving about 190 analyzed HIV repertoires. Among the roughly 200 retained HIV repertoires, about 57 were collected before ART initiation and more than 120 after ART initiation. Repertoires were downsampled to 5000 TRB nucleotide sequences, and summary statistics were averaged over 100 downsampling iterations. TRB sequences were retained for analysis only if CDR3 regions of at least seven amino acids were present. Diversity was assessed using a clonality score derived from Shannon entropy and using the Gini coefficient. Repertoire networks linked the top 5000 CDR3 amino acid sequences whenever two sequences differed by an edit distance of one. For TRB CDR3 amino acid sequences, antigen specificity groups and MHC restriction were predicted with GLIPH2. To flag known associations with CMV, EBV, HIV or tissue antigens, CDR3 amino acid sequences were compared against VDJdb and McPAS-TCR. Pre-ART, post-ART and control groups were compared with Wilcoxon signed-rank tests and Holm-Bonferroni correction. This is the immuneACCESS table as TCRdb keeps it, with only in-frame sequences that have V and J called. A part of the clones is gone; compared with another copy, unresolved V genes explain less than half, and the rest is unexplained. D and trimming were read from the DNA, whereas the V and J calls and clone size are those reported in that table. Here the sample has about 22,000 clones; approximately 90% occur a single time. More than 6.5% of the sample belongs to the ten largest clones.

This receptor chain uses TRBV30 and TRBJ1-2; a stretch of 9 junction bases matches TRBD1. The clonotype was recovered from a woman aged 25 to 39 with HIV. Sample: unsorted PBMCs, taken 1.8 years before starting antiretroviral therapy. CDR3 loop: CAWLTGGSGYGYTF. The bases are TGTGCCTGGTTGACAGGGGGAAGCGGCTATGGCTACACCTTC.